The 18 T cell receptor beta chains presented below share a single source sample, sequenced in a study of blood T cells in healthy people across ages. Sample-barcoded 5' priming and a J-beta primer mix drove a second PCR of roughly 7 to 11 cycles. MiXCR, applied by TCRdb to the 5' RACE reads, yields one record per CDR3 protein. Of some 900,000 distinct CDR3 sequences listed, roughly 52% are singletons. The sequenced sample was blood. The receptor set was obtained from a man younger than 45 in good health.

In its sample, this clonotype was seen a few times. The chain is built from TRBV29-1 and TRBJ1-6; tentative D call: TRBD1 (5 bases). The CDR3 sequence is 13 residues long. CDR1 is SQVTM, CDR2 ANQGSEA, per germline. V gave up 4 bases and J gave up 8 bases, with 12 bases separating them. CDR3 in amino acids: CSVGDVGDSPLHF. CDR3 coding DNA: TGCAGCGTTGGGGACGTAGGCGATTCACCCCTCCACTTT. The full variable domain, with the rest looked up from reference TRBV29-1 and TRBJ1-6, is SAVISQKPSRDICQRGTSLTIQCQVDSQVTMMFWYRQQPGQSLTLIATANQGSEATYESGFVIDKFPISRPNLTFSTLTVSNMSPEDSSIYLCSVGDVGDSPLHFGNGTRLTVT.

With respect to this clonotype: Just one base apart from a much larger clone, this may be a read error. The V gene is TRBV20-1, the J gene TRBJ2-5, with D uncertain. V gave up 0 bases and J gave up 11 bases, with 13 bases separating them. Germline V CDR1 and CDR2: DFQATT, SNEGSKA (reference sequence). CDR3 length: 12 residues. CDR3 protein: CSARDEVYGQYF. The DNA for the CDR3 is TGCAGTGCTAGAGATGAGGTCTACGGGCAGTACTTC.

The chain has TRBV7-9 and TRBJ2-5, with 8 nucleotides matching TRBD1. The germline V gene has CDR1 SEHNR and CDR2 FQNEAQ (reference sequence). The V segment lost 3 bases and the J segment 5 bases; nucleotides outside the gene matches: 5. The CDR3 sequence is 14 residues long. CDR3 sequence (DNA): TGTGCCAGCAGCTTCCCGGGACAGGAGGAGACCCAGTACTTC. It codes for CASSFPGQEETQYF.

V gene TRBV6-4 combines with J gene TRBJ1-2, with D hard to call. Germline CDR1 MRHNA, CDR2 SNTAGT. The CDR3 is 14 amino acids. V gave up 3 bases and J gave up 8 bases, with 16 bases separating them. The CDR3 sequence is CASSEFAASKGYTF. The CDR3 DNA sequence: TGTGCCAGCAGTGAATTCGCAGCCTCTAAGGGCTACACCTTC.

This rearrangement joins TRBV20-1 to TRBJ1-5, with TRBD1 identical over 7 bases. With 6 bases clipped from V and 0 bases from J, the junction kept 2 bases outside the gene matches. This CDR3 spans 13 amino acids. CDR1 is DFQATT and CDR2 is SNEGSKA in the germline V gene (reference sequence). The CDR3: CSATGHSNQPQHF. Here the CDR3 DNA reads TGCAGTGCGACAGGGCATAGCAATCAGCCCCAGCATTTT.

This clonotype was picked up a small number of times. This rearrangement joins TRBV5-1 to TRBJ2-7; TRBD2 matches at 8 bases. With 3 bases clipped from V and 1 base from J, the junction kept 6 bases outside the gene matches. The CDR3 contains 15 residues. Germline V gene sequence: CDR1 SGHRS, CDR2 YFSETQ. For the CDR3, the DNA is TGCGCCAGCAGCTGGGCGGGGGGCCGTTCCTACGAGCAGTACTTC. It encodes CASSWAGGRSYEQYF.

In its sample, this clonotype was seen once. The rearrangement joins TRBV20-1 to TRBJ2-1; 15 bases are shared with TRBD2. The ends lost 4 bases at V and 6 bases at J; junction bases unmatched: 10. Germline loops: CDR1 DFQATT, CDR2 SNEGSKA (reference sequence). The CDR3 length is 17 residues. CDR3 protein: CSATGLAGGLRLNEQFF. The CDR3, as DNA: TGCAGTGCTACAGGACTAGCGGGGGGGCTGAGGCTCAATGAGCAGTTCTTC.

Here the CDR3 DNA reads TGCGCCAGCAGCTTGGCGCAGAACCCCCGCACAGATACGCAGTATTTT. Its protein product is CASSLAQNPRTDTQYF. The gene calls are TRBV5-1 and TRBJ2-3; the D is unclear. Germline V lookup: CDR1 SGHRS, CDR2 YFSETQ. Trimming took off 0 bases at V and 1 base at J, with 12 bases between the two ends. The CDR3 has 16 amino acids. The full variable domain, in which reference TRBV5-1 and TRBJ2-3 provide the parts outside the CDR3, is KAGVTQTPRYLIKTRGQQVTLSCSPISGHRSVSWYQQTPGQGLQFLFEYFSETQRNKGNFPGRFSGRQFSNSRSEMNVSTLELGDSALYLCASSLAQNPRTDTQYFGPGTRLTVL.

The count of this clonotype is one. The J gene is TRBJ1-5, the V gene TRBV5-5; unclear D gene. Trimming pared 4 bases from V and 5 bases from J, leaving 13 bases between. CDR1 and CDR2 from the germline V gene are SGHKS and YYEKEE (reference sequence). The CDR3 is made up of 14 amino acids. CDR3 in DNA: TGTGCCAGCAGCCCTTGGAGCTTAGATCAGCCCCAGCATTTT. It yields the protein CASSPWSLDQPQHF. Full variable domain (remainder filled in from reference TRBV5-5 and TRBJ1-5): DAGVTQSPTHLIKTRGQQVTLRCSPISGHKSVSWYQQVLGQGPQFIFQYYEKEERGRGNFPDRFSARQFPNYSSELNVNALLLGDSALYLCASSPWSLDQPQHFGDGTRLSIL.

J is TRBJ2-6 and V is TRBV7-2, with a possible D match to TRBD1 (5 bases). CDR1 is SGHTA, CDR2 FQGNSA, per germline. The CDR3 is 16 residues long. Trimming took off 6 bases at V and 0 bases at J, with 12 bases between the two ends. DNA of the CDR3: TGTGCCAGCAGGATAAATACAGGCTCTGGGGCCAACGTCCTGACTTTC. This encodes CASRINTGSGANVLTF.

The chain joins TRBV12-3 or TRBV12-4 to TRBJ2-3; a weak D match, TRBD2 (5 bases). The V end lost 3 bases, the J end lost 0 bases, and 13 bases lay between the germline ends. The CDR3 runs 16 residues. CDR3 sequence reads: CASSFGSSTSTDTQYF. In nucleotides, the CDR3 is TGTGCCAGCAGTTTTGGGTCTAGCACTAGCACAGATACGCAGTATTTT.

V is TRBV4-2 and J is TRBJ2-5; 10 bases agree with TRBD2. The germline gives CDR1 LGHNA, CDR2 YNFKEQ. The V gene end was trimmed by 5 bases and the J gene end by 1 base; junction bases not matched to a gene: 4. The CDR3 is 15 residues long. This CDR3 is CASSDRTSGQETQYF. CDR3 DNA sequence: TGTGCCAGCAGCGATCGGACTAGCGGCCAAGAGACCCAGTACTTC.

The rearrangement uses TRBV6-2 or TRBV6-3 and TRBJ1-2; maybe TRBD1 (5 bases). The CDR3 spans 13 residues. Germline V gene sequence: CDR1 MNHEY, CDR2 SVGEGT. The V end lost 7 bases, the J end lost 8 bases, and 17 bases lay between the germline ends. CDR3 DNA sequence: TGTGCCAGCAAACGGACATCTAGCCACGGCTACACCTTC. Amino acid sequence: CASKRTSSHGYTF.

In its sample, this clonotype was seen many times. J is TRBJ2-1 and V is TRBV7-9, with D maybe TRBD1 (5 bases). The CDR3 covers 16 residues. V was clipped by 5 bases and J by 2 bases, with 16 bases between them. Germline V gene data show CDR1 as SEHNR and CDR2 as FQNEAQ (reference sequence). The DNA for the CDR3 is TGTGCCAGCAGCAGCCAGGACATCGGCCCCTACAATGAGCAGTTCTTC. Translating it yields CASSSQDIGPYNEQFF.

J is TRBJ2-3 and V is TRBV4-2; TRBD2 aligns across 10 bases. V was pared by 0 bases and J by 6 bases, with 9 bases of the junction left unmatched. Germline values: CDR1 LGHNA, CDR2 YNFKEQ. This CDR3 is 17 amino acids long. CDR3 coding DNA: TGTGCCAGCAGCCAAGATCAATCTAGCGGGGGTCGGGATACGCAGTATTTT. This codes for CASSQDQSSGGRDTQYF.

In this sample, this clonotype turned up a few times. This chain connects TRBV7-2 to TRBJ2-1; 9 nucleotides match TRBD2. Per the germline V gene, CDR1 is SGHTA and CDR2 is FQGNSA. After removal of 2 bases from V and 0 bases from J, the junction contained 2 bases not matched to a gene. This CDR3 has 16 amino acids. The CDR3 region has the DNA TGTGCCAGCAGCTTACTAGCGGGGAGCTCCTACAATGAGCAGTTCTTC. It encodes CASSLLAGSSYNEQFF.

This clonotype appeared a few times. The chain has TRBV15 and TRBJ2-1; tentative D call: TRBD1 (5 bases). Germline CDR1 reads LNHNV; CDR2 reads YYDKDF (reference sequence). CDR3 size: 13 residues. The V end lost 0 bases, the J end lost 8 bases, and 8 bases lay between the germline ends. This chain's CDR3 is CATSRDLGDEQFF. CDR3 sequence (DNA): TGTGCCACCAGCAGAGATTTAGGGGATGAGCAGTTCTTC.

The V call is TRBV9, the J call TRBJ2-5; TRBD2 matches at 8 bases. This CDR3 has 14 residues. V trimming: 4 bases; J trimming: 4 bases; junction bases outside the gene matches: 6. The germline V gene has CDR1 SGDLS and CDR2 YYNGEE. CDR3 nucleotides: TGTGCCAGCAGCTCCAGGACTAGCCCAGAGACCCAGTACTTC. Its translation: CASSSRTSPETQYF.